Presented here are 11 T cell receptor beta chains from one specimen sequenced in a study of T cell changes during pregnancy in multiple sclerosis. Sequencing used immunoSEQ multiplex PCR; TCRdb keeps in-frame clones, though not all of them. The sample holds tens of thousands of clones, 88% seen once. The sample consisted of peripheral blood, taken in the first trimester of pregnancy. These TCRs come from a female donor with multiple sclerosis, enrolled in a pregnancy study.

The genes are TRBV18 and TRBJ1-5; D may be TRBD1 (5 bases). CDR3 size: 14 residues. Trimming took off 4 bases at V and 12 bases at J, with 19 bases between the two ends. The germline V gene encodes CDR1 KGHSH and CDR2 LQKENI. This CDR3 reads CASSQNVGGGFQHF. The CDR3 region has the DNA TGTGCCAGCTCACAGAACGTGGGGGGAGGTTTCCAGCATTTT. Filled out from reference TRBV18 and TRBJ1-5, the complete variable domain reads NAGVMQNPRHLVRRRGQEARLRCSPMKGHSHVYWYRQLPEEGLKFMVYLQKENIIDESGMPKERFSAEFPKEGPSILRIQQVVRGDSAAYFCASSQNVGGGFQHFGDGTRLSIL.

The rearrangement links TRBV5-6 to TRBJ2-3, with 9 nucleotides matching TRBD1. Germline assignment: CDR1 SGHDT and CDR2 YYEEEE. J was trimmed by 1 base and V by 4 bases; bases with no gene match: 7. The CDR3 runs to 16 residues. The CDR3 DNA follows: TGTGCCAGCAGCCGGGGACAGGGCGGGGGCACAGATACGCAGTATTTT. This encodes CASSRGQGGGTDTQYF. The full variable domain, completed using reference TRBV5-6 and TRBJ2-3, is DAGVTQSPTHLIKTRGQQVTLRCSPKSGHDTVSWYQQALGQGPQFIFQYYEEEERQRGNFPDRFSGHQFPNYSSELNVNALLLGDSALYLCASSRGQGGGTDTQYFGPGTRLTVL.

Worth noting for this clone: One end of the junction varies from germline; a read error may be responsible. The V gene is TRBV19, the J gene TRBJ2-1; 13 bases fit TRBD2. The length of the CDR3 is 17 residues. The germline gives CDR1 LNHDA, CDR2 SQIVND (reference sequence). Written as DNA, the CDR3 is TGTGCCAGTAGTGTAGAAACCGGGACTAGCGGGATAAATGAGCAGTTCTTC. It codes for CASSVETGTSGINEQFF. Combining the CDR3 with reference TRBV19 and TRBJ2-1 gives the whole variable domain DGGITQSPKYLFRKEGQNVTLSCEQNLNHDAMYWYRQDPGQGLRLIYYSQIVNDFQKGDIAEGYSVSREKKESFPLTVTSAQKNPTAFYLCASSVETGTSGINEQFFGPGTRLTVL.

This chain joins TRBV5-1 and TRBJ2-7; TRBD2 might be the D (6 bases). Germline V gives CDR1 SGHRS, CDR2 YFSETQ. The CDR3 has 12 residues. The ends were cut back, 4 bases at V and 3 bases at J, with 8 bases in the middle. The CDR3 DNA follows: TGCGCCAGCAGCGGAGGGGTCTACGAGCAGTACTTC. Residues: CASSGGVYEQYF.

This clone was observed a single time. The CDR3: CASSNVAGGYNEQFF. The CDR3 coding sequence is TGTGCCAGCAGTAACGTAGCGGGAGGATACAATGAGCAGTTCTTC. This sequence joins TRBV6-4 and TRBJ2-1; 10 bases fit TRBD2. The V segment lost 5 bases and the J segment 4 bases; nucleotides outside the gene matches: 5. The germline gives CDR1 MRHNA, CDR2 SNTAGT. This CDR3 region has 15 residues.

This clone was counted a single time. V and J are TRBV29-1 and TRBJ1-2; D ambiguous. CDR3 length equals 13 residues. The V gene lost 7 bases and the J gene lost 3 bases, with 15 bases spanning the gap. Germline lookup yields CDR1 SQVTM and CDR2 ANQGSEA. CDR3 amino acids: CSAAAGGDYGYTF. CDR3 DNA: TGCAGCGCCGCGGCGGGAGGAGACTATGGCTACACCTTC. Looking up the rest from reference TRBV29-1 and TRBJ1-2 gives the full variable domain: SAVISQKPSRDICQRGTSLTIQCQVDSQVTMMFWYRQQPGQSLTLIATANQGSEATYESGFVIDKFPISRPNLTFSTLTVSNMSPEDSSIYLCSAAAGGDYGYTFGSGTRLTVV.

V gene TRBV5-6 combines with J gene TRBJ1-1; no clear D. V gave up 3 bases and J gave up 8 bases, with 8 bases separating them. There are 11 residues in the CDR3. The germline V gene encodes CDR1 SGHDT and CDR2 YYEEEE. This CDR3 reads CASSSVLEAFF. CDR3 in DNA: TGTGCCAGCAGCTCAGTTTTAGAAGCTTTCTTT. Looking up the rest from reference TRBV5-6 and TRBJ1-1 gives the full variable domain: DAGVTQSPTHLIKTRGQQVTLRCSPKSGHDTVSWYQQALGQGPQFIFQYYEEEERQRGNFPDRFSGHQFPNYSSELNVNALLLGDSALYLCASSSVLEAFFGQGTRLTVV.

V is TRBV5-1 and J is TRBJ1-1; D ambiguous. The V end lost 3 bases, the J end lost 3 bases, and 12 bases lay between the germline ends. Germline CDR1 is SGHRS and CDR2 is YFSETQ. The CDR3 spans 14 residues. The CDR3 loop reads CASSYGEADTEAFF. CDR3 DNA sequence: TGCGCCAGCAGCTATGGGGAGGCGGACACTGAAGCTTTCTTT.

The chain couples TRBV7-8 to TRBJ1-5, with 9 bases fitting TRBD1. The CDR3 contains 15 residues. The trim removed 4 bases at V and 4 bases at J, leaving 5 bases unmatched. Germline CDR1 SGHVS, CDR2 FQNEAQ. This CDR3 is CASSSGDRDNQPQHF. The DNA for the CDR3 is TGTGCCAGCAGCTCCGGGGACAGGGATAATCAGCCCCAGCATTTT.

The genes are TRBV11-2 and TRBJ2-1; the D is unclear. CDR3 length equals 15 residues. Germline V gene lookup returns CDR1 SGHAT and CDR2 FQNNGV. V lost 2 bases and J 0 bases, leaving 8 bases between the germline ends. CDR3 sequence: CASSLPKSSYNEQFF. CDR3 in DNA: TGTGCCAGCAGCTTACCCAAGAGCTCCTACAATGAGCAGTTCTTC.

V gene TRBV2 combines with J gene TRBJ1-5; a possible D gene is TRBD1 (5 bases). In germline, CDR1 is SNHLY, CDR2 FYNNEI. This CDR3 spans 14 amino acids. V lost 4 bases, J lost 5 bases, and 12 bases lay in between. As DNA, the CDR3 is TGTGCCAGCAGTGTAAGGAGGGGAGATCAGCCCCAGCATTTT. Its translation is CASSVRRGDQPQHF.